This T cell receptor (beta chain) was captured in a study of blood T cell repertoires in COVID-19. Study information: Sites in the United States, Italy and Spain provided acute and convalescent COVID-19 samples. The analysed material was cDNA or gDNA that came from T cells, B-cell-depleted T cells, or PBMCs.

Under the authors' procedure: The authors estimated nucleated cell counts from reference gene primer amplification. The repertoire was sequenced with immunoSEQ multiplex PCR; TCRdb's copy has only in-frame clones and lacks some. Clone size and V and J calls were adopted from that table, with D and trimming inferred from the DNA. The table includes 85,000 to 95,000 clones, around 87% detected once. The CDR3 spans 14 residues. Per germline, CDR1 GTSNPN and CDR2 SVGIG (reference sequence). As to this clone: The junction differs from germline at one of its ends, possibly a read error.

The chain carries TRBV30 and TRBJ2-1; 9 positions agree with TRBD2. The sequence came from a woman aged 80 or over with acute or convalescent COVID-19. Sequenced: peripheral blood. This CDR3 is CARRAREGYNEQFF. In DNA, the CDR3 is TGTGCCAGGAGGGCGCGGGAGGGGTACAATGAGCAGTTCTTC.